Listed below are T cell receptor beta chains from one sample, sequenced in a study of memory CD4+ T cells and cytomegalovirus serostatus. Clones were sequenced by immunoSEQ multiplex PCR, and TCRdb holds only the in-frame ones, with some missing. The data hold 45,000 or so clones, with 79% observed a single time. Sequencing was performed on memory CD4+ T cells from blood. The source is an adult in good health and CMV-seronegative. Each CDR3 is given with its conserved first and last residue. The D gene is left open where the match is weak. Not all rows give a size; the values are once, few, many and, for expanded clones, a class.

j_gene | v_gene | abundance | d_gene | CDR3nt | CDR3aa
TRBJ1-1 | TRBV5-1 | NA | NA | TGCGCCAGCAGCGCCGGCGGGGCGTACGGAACTGAAGCTTTCTTT | CASSAGGAYGTEAFF
TRBJ1-3 | TRBV6-1 | NA | NA | TGTGCCAGCAGTGAACAGGGAACCGCTGGAAACACCATATATTTT | CASSEQGTAGNTIYF
TRBJ2-3 | TRBV29-1 | NA | NA | TGCAGCGCGCGGGACTCACATACGCAGTATTTT | CSARDSHTQYF
TRBJ1-3 | TRBV7-2 | NA | TRBD1 | TGTGCCAGCACCTGGACAGGAGGCGGAGGAAACACCATATATTTT | CASTWTGGGGNTIYF
TRBJ1-1 | TRBV6-1 | once | NA | TGTGCCAGCAGTTCCCTGACCACTGAAGTTTTCTTT | CASSSLTTEVFF
TRBJ2-6 | TRBV19 | NA | TRBD1 | TGTGCCAGTAGTAGTACAGGGGCGTTGTACTCTGGGGCCAACGTCCTGACTTTC | CASSSTGALYSGANVLTF
TRBJ1-1 | TRBV5-1 | NA | NA | TGCGCCAGCAGCTTGGCCTTGGAGGCCACTGAAGCTTTCTTT | CASSLALEATEAFF
TRBJ2-7 | TRBV25-1 | NA | TRBD2 | TGTGCCAGCAGTGACTCGGGACTATTCGAGCAGTACTTC | CASSDSGLFEQYF
TRBJ2-3 | TRBV10-1 | once | NA | TGCGCCAGCAGTGATGGGGGGAGCACAGATACGCAGTATTTT | CASSDGGSTDTQYF
TRBJ2-7 | TRBV2 | NA | NA | TGTGCCAGCAGAGAAGTTGTGATGTCGGGGTCCTACGAGCAGTACTTC | CASREVVMSGSYEQYF
TRBJ2-5 | TRBV11-2 | NA | TRBD1 | TGTGCCAGCAGCCCGAACAGGGGGGAGACCCAGTACTTC | CASSPNRGETQYF
TRBJ2-5 | TRBV27 | NA | TRBD2 | TGTGCCAGCAGGGGACTAGCAGTCCAAGAGACCCAGTACTTC | CASRGLAVQETQYF
TRBJ1-4 | TRBV18 | NA | NA | TGTGCCAGCTCACAGGACAGCTTTGGTGAAAAACTGTTTTTT | CASSQDSFGEKLFF
TRBJ1-1 | TRBV11-3 | NA | NA | TGTGCCAGCAGCTTACTGGGAAACACTGAAGCTTTCTTT | CASSLLGNTEAFF
TRBJ1-3 | TRBV30 | NA | NA | TGTGCCTGGAGTGGGGGACCAGGAAACACCATATATTTT | CAWSGGPGNTIYF
TRBJ1-2 | TRBV6-6 | NA | NA | TGTGCCAGCAGGTACTTGGCGGGCTACACCTTC | CASRYLAGYTF
TRBJ2-7 | TRBV9 | NA | TRBD2 | TGTGCCAGCAGCGTAGGTCTAGCGGGTCCTTACTACGAGCAGTACTTC | CASSVGLAGPYYEQYF
TRBJ2-5 | TRBV5-1 | NA | NA | TGCGCCAGCAGCTTTAATGAGGAGGGGACCCAGTACTTC | CASSFNEEGTQYF
TRBJ2-6 | TRBV10-3 | NA | NA | TGTGCCATCGGGACCTGGGGCTCTGGGGCCAACGTCCTGACTTTC | CAIGTWGSGANVLTF
TRBJ1-1 | TRBV7-2 | NA | NA | TGTGCCAGCAGCCCGACAGGCTTCGGGGCTTTCTTT | CASSPTGFGAFF
TRBJ2-1 | TRBV4-1 | few | TRBD2 | TGCGCCAGCAGCCAAGATACCGCTAGCGGGAGGGAGCAGTTCTTC | CASSQDTASGREQFF
TRBJ2-1 | TRBV7-2 | NA | TRBD2 | TGTGCCAGCAGCTTAGGGACTAGCGGGAGGTATGAGCAGTTCTTC | CASSLGTSGRYEQFF
TRBJ2-5 | TRBV5-1 | NA | NA | TGCGCCAGCAGCCCGTCCAGGTCGGCTCAGTTCCCTACAAGACGCACCCAGTACTTC | CASSPSRSAQFPTRRTQYF
TRBJ2-1 | TRBV4-1 | NA | TRBD2 | TGCGCCAGCAGCCAAGTCCGCCTAGCGGGAGTCAATGAGCAGTTCTTC | CASSQVRLAGVNEQFF